The 20 T cell receptor beta chains listed next were all sequenced from one sample in a study of T cell responses to AZD1222 COVID-19 vaccine (dated by TCRdb to the early 2020s). Library preparation was by the immunoSEQ multiplex PCR assay. In its TCRdb copy, this immuneACCESS table keeps in-frame sequences only and misses some clones. Where compared with another copy, unresolved V genes explain less than half of these, and the others have no known cause. The sample data list fewer than 110,000 clones, and around 87% of these were observed just once. The ten largest clones capture around 9.6% of the sample. The time point label of this sample denotes: about 28 days (+/-7) after the second vaccine dose. The sample here was peripheral blood, taken 28 days after the second AZD1222 dose. The receptors stem from an adult who received the AZD1222 COVID-19 vaccine.

V gene TRBV28 combines with J gene TRBJ2-2, with 7 bases fitting TRBD2. Germline CDR1 and CDR2: MDHEN and SYDVKM. CDR3 length: 15 amino acids. Trimming at V came to 1 base and at J to 4 bases, leaving 3 bases not matched to a gene. The CDR3 protein is CASSLYPGGTGELFF. CDR3 bases: TGTGCCAGCAGTTTATACCCGGGGGGCACCGGGGAGCTGTTTTTT.

The V call is TRBV6-4, the J call TRBJ2-5; a weak D match, TRBD1 (6 bases). Germline V lookup: CDR1 MRHNA, CDR2 SNTAGT. This CDR3 is 14 amino acids long. V was clipped by 6 bases and J by 5 bases, with 16 bases between them. CDR3: CASREAGAGETQYF. CDR3 bases: TGTGCCAGCAGGGAGGCAGGGGCAGGGGAGACCCAGTACTTC.

The gene calls are TRBV21-1 and TRBJ2-7; no check of the table's D call, TRBD1, against the DNA was made. TRBV21-1 is an annotated pseudogene. The CDR3 has 12 residues. CDR3 residues: CASSKGEEHSPF. The CDR3 nucleotides are TGTGCCAGCAGCAAAGGCGAAGAACACAGTCCCTTC.

The CDR3 protein is CASRPGGLGEQYF. In nucleotides, the CDR3 is TGTGCCAGCAGACCAGGGGGCCTTGGCGAGCAGTACTTC. The genes are TRBV28 and TRBJ2-7, with TRBD1 matching over 8 bases. The germline V gene has CDR1 MDHEN and CDR2 SYDVKM. V was clipped by 6 bases and J by 6 bases; unmatched bases: 7. The CDR3 loop spans 13 amino acids.

This chain joins TRBV10-1 and TRBJ2-2, with D possibly matching TRBD1 (6 bases). The CDR3 length is 16 residues. The germline V and J ends were trimmed by 11 bases and 4 bases, with 23 bases remaining between them. Germline V CDR1 and CDR2: WNHNN, SYGVQD (reference sequence). The CDR3 sequence is CAWDSKRPGVTGELFF. For the CDR3, the DNA is TGCGCCTGGGATTCGAAGCGGCCAGGGGTCACCGGGGAGCTGTTTTTT.

The CDR3 is CASSSGVETQYF. Here the CDR3 DNA reads TGTGCCAGCAGCTCGGGTGTAGAGACCCAGTACTTC. V is TRBV6-5 and J is TRBJ2-5; no clear D. The germline gives CDR1 MNHEY, CDR2 SVGAGI. Trimming pared 6 bases from V and 4 bases from J, leaving 9 bases between. This CDR3 region has 12 residues.

The CDR3 reads CASSWTLNTGELFF. The CDR3 DNA reads TGTGCCAGCAGTTGGACCCTAAACACCGGGGAGCTGTTTTTT. This chain uses TRBV27 with TRBJ2-2; D is uncertain. The germline CDR1 and CDR2 sequences are MNHEY and SMNVEV (reference sequence). The CDR3 has 14 residues. The germline V and J ends were trimmed by 4 bases and 2 bases, with 8 bases remaining between them.

The rearrangement joins TRBV28 to TRBJ2-7; no reliable D call. CDR3 length: 13 residues. The V and J ends lost 5 bases and 3 bases respectively, with 11 bases between them. The germline CDR1 and CDR2 sequences are MDHEN and SYDVKM. CDR3 sequence: CASSRLTGYEQYF. CDR3 in DNA: TGTGCCAGCAGTCGTTTGACTGGCTACGAGCAGTACTTC.

This clone was seen only a few times. The V call is TRBV7-2, the J call TRBJ2-1, with D possibly being TRBD2 (5 bases). The germline V gene has CDR1 SGHTA and CDR2 FQGNSA. CDR3 length: 15 amino acids. V was shortened by 0 bases and J by 1 base, with 7 bases between the two germline ends. CDR3 sequence reads: CASSLARGSYNEQFF. CDR3 DNA sequence: TGTGCCAGCAGCTTAGCCCGGGGATCCTACAATGAGCAGTTCTTC. The full variable domain, its missing parts supplied by reference TRBV7-2 and TRBJ2-1, is GAGVSQSPSNKVTEKGKDVELRCDPISGHTALYWYRQSLGQGLEFLIYFQGNSAPDKSGLPSDRFSAERTGGSVSTLTIQRTQQEDSAVYLCASSLARGSYNEQFFGPGTRLTVL.

V and J are TRBV28 and TRBJ1-6; D gene unclear. Germline V lookup: CDR1 MDHEN, CDR2 SYDVKM. This CDR3 has 16 residues. The V and J ends lost 1 base and 7 bases respectively, with 14 bases between them. CDR3 amino acids: CASSLSPEIVNSPLHF. The CDR3, as DNA: TGTGCCAGCAGTTTATCTCCAGAGATCGTGAATTCACCCCTCCACTTT.

This clone appeared a single time. The genes are TRBV2 and TRBJ1-1, with TRBD1 matching 9 bases. In germline, CDR1 is SNHLY, CDR2 FYNNEI. The V gene end was trimmed by 4 bases and the J gene end by 4 bases; junction bases not matched to a gene: 7. The CDR3 has 15 amino acids. CDR3 coding DNA: TGTGCCAGCAGTGCAGCGGGACAGGGCGGCACTGAAGCTTTCTTT. Protein sequence: CASSAAGQGGTEAFF. The variable domain in full, with the rest retrieved from reference TRBV2 and TRBJ1-1, is EPEVTQTPSHQVTQMGQEVILRCVPISNHLYFYWYRQILGQKVEFLVSFYNNEISEKSEIFDDQFSVERPDGSNFTLKIRSTKLEDSAMYFCASSAAGQGGTEAFFGQGTRLTVV.

J is TRBJ1-1 and V is TRBV19; the match to TRBD1 covers 8 bases. CDR3 length equals 15 residues. Germline CDR1 reads LNHDA; CDR2 reads SQIVND (reference sequence). The junction had 9 bases not matched to a gene; V was cut back by 6 bases and J by 3 bases. CDR3 bases: TGTGCCAGTAGAAGGACAGGGACTTGGGACACTGAAGCTTTCTTT. Translated: CASRRTGTWDTEAFF.

The chain couples TRBV19 to TRBJ2-3; no definite D call. Deletions cut 1 base from V and 3 bases from J, with 5 bases between. The CDR3 sequence is 13 residues long. The germline CDR1 and CDR2 sequences are LNHDA and SQIVND (reference sequence). DNA of the CDR3: TGTGCCAGTAGTATAGGTCAAACAGATACGCAGTATTTT. Protein product: CASSIGQTDTQYF.

This chain links TRBV5-1 with TRBJ1-5; tentative D call: TRBD1 (5 bases). The CDR3 contains 15 residues. Trimming removed 4 bases at V and 3 bases at J, with 14 bases between. In germline, CDR1 is SGHRS, CDR2 YFSETQ. The CDR3 DNA follows: TGCGCCAGCAGCCCTGGGGCAGGCCTCAATCAGCCCCAGCATTTT. It translates to CASSPGAGLNQPQHF.

This clone was recorded a few times. V usage is TRBV6-2 or TRBV6-3 and J usage is TRBJ2-7; TRBD2 matches at 12 bases. The length of the CDR3 is 16 residues. Per germline, CDR1 MNHEY and CDR2 SVGEGT. V lost 4 bases, J lost 4 bases, and 8 bases stayed unmatched. The CDR3 loop is CASSSGLAGIVYEQYF. CDR3 nucleotides: TGTGCCAGCAGTTCGGGACTAGCGGGCATAGTTTACGAGCAGTACTTC.

The CDR3 coding sequence is TGTGCCAGCAGTGTCGGGACAGGGGGGTTGGAGGAGCTGTTTTTT. This encodes CASSVGTGGLEELFF. J is TRBJ2-2 and V is TRBV2; 11 bases align to TRBD1. CDR1 is SNHLY, CDR2 FYNNEI, per germline. Germline trimming cut 4 bases from V and 10 bases from J; bases unmatched to any gene: 8. This CDR3 has 15 amino acids.

The V gene is TRBV27, the J gene TRBJ2-7; 8 bases are shared with TRBD2. This CDR3 comprises 14 residues. Germline loops: CDR1 MNHEY, CDR2 SMNVEV (reference sequence). V was pared by 6 bases and J by 2 bases, with 6 bases of the junction left unmatched. The CDR3 loop reads CASRRSGRTYEQYF. In nucleotides, the CDR3 is TGTGCCAGCAGGAGAAGCGGGAGAACCTACGAGCAGTACTTC.

The chain couples TRBV10-3 to TRBJ2-1; the match to TRBD2 covers 10 bases. The V gene end was trimmed by 6 bases and the J gene end by 0 bases; junction bases not matched to a gene: 14. Germline V gene lookup returns CDR1 ENHRY and CDR2 SYGVKD. This CDR3 region has 19 residues. CDR3: CAIRQRWTSGISSYNEQFF. The CDR3 nucleotides read TGTGCCATCAGACAAAGGTGGACTAGCGGCATCAGCTCCTACAATGAGCAGTTCTTC.

This CDR3 reads CAWSGNSGRAITGELFF. CDR3 coding DNA: TGTGCCTGGAGTGGGAATAGCGGGAGGGCGATCACCGGGGAGCTGTTTTTT. The gene calls are TRBV30 and TRBJ2-2; TRBD2 agrees at 11 bases. CDR1 GTSNPN and CDR2 SVGIG come from the germline V gene (reference sequence). There are 17 residues in the CDR3. V dropped 1 base and J dropped 4; count of bases not matched to a gene: 8.

V gene TRBV5-1 combines with J gene TRBJ1-2; D might be TRBD1 (5 bases). Trimming pared 4 bases from V and 8 bases from J, leaving 15 bases between. This CDR3 has 13 residues. Germline V gene data show CDR1 as SGHRS and CDR2 as YFSETQ. The CDR3, as DNA: TGCGCCAGCAGCCTGGGATCGGGGGAGGGCTACACCTTC. Its translation is CASSLGSGEGYTF.